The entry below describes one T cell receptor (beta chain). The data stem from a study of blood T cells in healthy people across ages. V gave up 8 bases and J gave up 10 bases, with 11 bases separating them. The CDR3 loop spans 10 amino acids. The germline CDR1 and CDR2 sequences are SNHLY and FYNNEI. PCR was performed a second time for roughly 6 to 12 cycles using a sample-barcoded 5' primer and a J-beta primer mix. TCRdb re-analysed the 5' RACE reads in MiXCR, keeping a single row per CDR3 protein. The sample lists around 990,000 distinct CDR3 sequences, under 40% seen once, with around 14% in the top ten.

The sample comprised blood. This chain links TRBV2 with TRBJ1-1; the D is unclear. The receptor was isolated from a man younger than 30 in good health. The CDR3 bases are TGTGCCAGCTTCAAGGAGGCAGCTTTCTTT. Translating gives CASFKEAAFF.